This TCR beta chain was sequenced in a study of T cell changes during pregnancy in multiple sclerosis. Profiling relied on immunoSEQ multiplex PCR, and the TCRdb table lists in-frame clones only, not all of them. Of about 89,000 clones in the sample, just under 95% were seen once. CDR1 and CDR2 (germline): SEHNR, FQNEAQ (reference sequence). The J segment lost 8 bases and the V segment lost 4 bases, leaving 4 bases of the junction unmatched. The CDR3 loop spans 12 amino acids. The sequencing used peripheral blood, collected in the third trimester of pregnancy. The V and J genes are TRBV7-9 and TRBJ1-2, with 7 nucleotides matching TRBD1. This sequence originates from a female donor with multiple sclerosis, enrolled in a pregnancy study. The CDR3 spells CASSSGTVGYTF. CDR3 in DNA: TGTGCCAGCAGCTCCGGGACAGTAGGCTACACCTTC. The full variable domain, its missing parts supplied by reference TRBV7-9 and TRBJ1-2, is DTGVSQNPRHKITKRGQNVTFRCDPISEHNRLYWYRQTLGQGPEFLTYFQNEAQLEKSRLLSDRFSAERPKGSFSTLEIQRTEQGDSAMYLCASSSGTVGYTFGSGTRLTVV.